One sample yielded the 10 T cell receptor beta chains listed below, sequenced in a study of blood T cell repertoires in COVID-19. Sequencing used immunoSEQ multiplex PCR; TCRdb keeps in-frame clones, though not all of them. The data hold 70,000 to 95,000 clones, with about 88% observed a single time. Source material: peripheral blood. The receptors here all came from a woman aged 80 or over with active COVID-19.

V and J are TRBV7-3 and TRBJ2-1, with D unclear. Germline assignment: CDR1 SGHTA and CDR2 FQGTGA. Trimming removed 5 bases at V and 9 bases at J, with 14 bases between. The CDR3 runs to 13 residues. In DNA, the CDR3 is TGTGCCAGCAGCGATATTTTGCGGAGTGAGCAGTTCTTC. It encodes CASSDILRSEQFF.

This sequence joins TRBV7-3 and TRBJ2-7; TRBD1 might be the D (5 bases). Germline CDR1 is SGHTA and CDR2 is FQGTGA. Trimming stripped 0 bases from V and 2 bases from J, with 8 bases between. The CDR3 sequence is 14 residues long. The CDR3 nucleotides are TGTGCCAGCAGCTTAACAGGGGTTCCCTACGAGCAGTACTTC. It translates to CASSLTGVPYEQYF.

The V and J genes are TRBV4-1 and TRBJ2-1; TRBD2 aligns across 13 bases. CDR1 is MGHRA and CDR2 is YSYEKL in the germline V gene. J was trimmed by 5 bases and V by 4 bases; bases with no gene match: 11. CDR3 size: 18 residues. In DNA, the CDR3 is TGCGCCAGCAGCCCCTGGGGACTACTAGCGGGAGGGAACAATGAGCAGTTCTTC. It translates to CASSPWGLLAGGNNEQFF.

The rearrangement links TRBV11-3 to TRBJ1-1; 12 bases align to TRBD1. Germline trimming cut 6 bases from V and 0 bases from J; bases unmatched to any gene: 11. The CDR3 runs to 18 residues. The V gene's germline CDR1 is SGHNT and CDR2 YENEEA. Here the CDR3 DNA reads TGTGCCAGCAGAAGGGACAGGGGGCATTTAAGAATGAACACTGAAGCTTTCTTT. It specifies CASRRDRGHLRMNTEAFF.

The genes are TRBV27 and TRBJ2-7, with 9 bases aligning to TRBD2. Unmatched junction bases numbered 7, after V lost 2 bases and J lost 2 bases. CDR1 and CDR2 from the germline V gene are MNHEY and SMNVEV (reference sequence). The CDR3 has 16 amino acids. CDR3 region: CASSLRLGGRAYEQYF. The CDR3 DNA sequence: TGTGCCAGCAGTTTAAGGCTTGGCGGGAGGGCCTACGAGCAGTACTTC.

The gene calls are TRBV5-8 and TRBJ2-5, with no clear D. The CDR3 totals 12 residues. The germline V gene encodes CDR1 SGHTS and CDR2 YDEGEE. Trimming took 0 bases from V and 4 from J, leaving 4 bases between them. CDR3 DNA sequence: TGTGCCAGCAGCTTGGTGAGAGAGACCCAGTACTTC. Translation gives CASSLVRETQYF.

The chain is built from TRBV9 and TRBJ2-1, with D unresolved. CDR3 length: 16 amino acids. Looked up from germline, CDR1 is SGDLS and CDR2 is YYNGEE. The V end lost 0 bases, the J end lost 4 bases, and 14 bases lay between the germline ends. The CDR3 is CASSVVSSALYNEQFF. Here the CDR3 DNA reads TGTGCCAGCAGCGTAGTCTCAAGCGCCCTTTACAATGAGCAGTTCTTC.

V gene TRBV28 combines with J gene TRBJ1-5; 7 bases match TRBD1. The J segment lost 4 bases and the V segment lost 8 bases, leaving 14 bases of the junction unmatched. Germline V lookup: CDR1 MDHEN, CDR2 SYDVKM. The CDR3 has 16 amino acids. The CDR3 loop reads CASRAGTATLNQPQHF. The CDR3 nucleotides read TGTGCCAGCCGAGCCGGGACAGCGACGCTTAATCAGCCCCAGCATTTT.

The CDR3 reads CASRGLVDYEQYF. CDR3 bases: TGTGCCAGCAGGGGACTGGTTGACTACGAGCAGTACTTC. The chain has TRBV6-5 and TRBJ2-7, with D perhaps TRBD2 (6 bases). The CDR3 has 13 amino acids. The V and J ends lost 6 bases and 3 bases respectively, with 12 bases between them. Germline V gives CDR1 MNHEY, CDR2 SVGAGI.

The chain combines TRBV3-1 (or the pseudogene TRBV3-2) with TRBJ2-7, with 14 nucleotides matching TRBD2. Germline V gene lookup returns CDR1 LGHDT and CDR2 YNNKEL (reference sequence). V gave up 4 bases and J gave up 3 bases; unmatched junction bases: 2. This CDR3 spans 15 amino acids. The CDR3 DNA reads TGTGCCAGCAGCCTTGGGACTAGCGGGAGCTACGAGCAGTACTTC. Its protein product is CASSLGTSGSYEQYF.